This TCR beta chain was recovered during a study of T cells in Graves' hyperthyroidism and ophthalmopathy. Note on this clonotype: A much larger clone is a single base away; this may be a read error.

Researchers took RNA transcripts and amplified the TCR beta CDR3 regions from them. HTBI primers were employed in a first-round RT-PCR of the TCR CDR3. TCRdb re-analysed the multiplex PCR reads in MiXCR, keeping a single row per CDR3 protein. The sample lists fewer than 900,000 distinct CDR3 sequences, 16% occurring once. Germline V gene data show CDR1 as SGHTA and CDR2 as FQGTGA. The CDR3 is 13 amino acids. The J segment lost 4 bases and the V segment lost 4 bases, leaving 3 bases of the junction unmatched. The sequenced sample consisted of blood. This chain uses TRBV7-3 with TRBJ1-1; 7 bases line up with TRBD1. This receptor was obtained from a man in his late teens or twenties with Graves' hyperthyroidism. The CDR3 DNA sequence: TGTGCCAGCAGCTCCAGGGGGATCACTGAAGCTTTCTTT. It encodes CASSSRGITEAFF. The full variable domain, completed using reference TRBV7-3 and TRBJ1-1, is GAGVSQTPSNKVTEKGKYVELRCDPISGHTALYWYRQSLGQGPEFLIYFQGTGAADDSGLPNDRFFAVRPEGSVSTLKIQRTERGDSAVYLCASSSRGITEAFFGQGTRLTVV.